Presented here are 14 T cell receptor beta chains from one specimen sequenced in a study of blood T cell repertoires in COVID-19. Measured with immunoSEQ multiplex PCR; TCRdb has only the in-frame clones, and not every one. The sample lists hundreds of thousands of clones, over 70% occurring once. The sequencing sample was made of peripheral blood. These receptors all stem from a woman over 75 with acute or convalescent COVID-19.

The CDR3 DNA sequence: TGCAGTGCAAACAGGGGGGGTCAGCAGTTCTTC. Residues: CSANRGGQQFF. V is TRBV20-1 and J is TRBJ2-1; TRBD1 is a possible D gene (8 bases). The V end was cut by 6 bases, the J end by 11 bases, with 14 bases between. CDR3 length: 11 amino acids. Germline lookup yields CDR1 DFQATT and CDR2 SNEGSKA (reference sequence).

The chain couples TRBV2 to TRBJ1-5; a possible D gene is TRBD1 (6 bases). The CDR3 length is 12 residues. V lost 8 bases to trimming and J lost 5 bases, with 10 bases between them. Per germline, CDR1 SNHLY and CDR2 FYNNEI. This CDR3 reads CASGQRDQPQHF. The CDR3 DNA reads TGTGCCAGCGGACAGAGGGATCAGCCCCAGCATTTT.

The V call is TRBV29-1, the J call TRBJ1-1; 7 bases fit TRBD1. The CDR3 has 15 amino acids. CDR1 and CDR2 from the germline V gene are SQVTM and ANQGSEA. J gave up 1 base and V 1 base, and 6 bases lay outside the gene matches. CDR3 sequence: CSVEVLGQANTEAFF. The CDR3 bases are TGCAGCGTTGAAGTATTAGGACAGGCGAACACTGAAGCTTTCTTT. Drawing the rest from reference TRBV29-1 and TRBJ1-1, the complete variable domain is SAVISQKPSRDICQRGTSLTIQCQVDSQVTMMFWYRQQPGQSLTLIATANQGSEATYESGFVIDKFPISRPNLTFSTLTVSNMSPEDSSIYLCSVEVLGQANTEAFFGQGTRLTVV.

V is TRBV6-5 and J is TRBJ2-7; 10 bases map to TRBD2. V was pared by 5 bases and J by 6 bases, with 7 bases of the junction left unmatched. The CDR3 spans 14 residues. The germline gives CDR1 MNHEY, CDR2 SVGAGI. The CDR3 DNA is TGTGCCAGCAGTATTGGGACTAGCGACAGCGAGCAGTACTTC. Its translation is CASSIGTSDSEQYF.

The V call is TRBV2, the J call TRBJ1-2; 7 bases line up with TRBD1. Germline trimming cut 2 bases from V and 8 bases from J; bases unmatched to any gene: 8. The CDR3 spans 14 residues. CDR1 SNHLY and CDR2 FYNNEI come from the germline V gene. The chain's CDR3 is CASSEQGVYEGYTF. The CDR3 nucleotides read TGTGCCAGCAGTGAACAGGGGGTGTATGAGGGCTACACCTTC.

J is TRBJ1-1 and V is TRBV7-6; 8 bases align to TRBD1. V shed 5 bases, J shed 4 bases, and the junction held 12 bases outside the gene matches. The CDR3 totals 16 residues. CDR1 is SGHVS, CDR2 FNYEAQ, per germline. CDR3 region: CASSPGQGRGGTEAFF. The CDR3 coding sequence is TGTGCCAGCAGCCCAGGACAGGGTCGAGGTGGCACTGAAGCTTTCTTT. Supplemented by reference TRBV7-6 and TRBJ1-1, the full variable domain reads GAGVSQSPRYKVTKRGQDVALRCDPISGHVSLYWYRQALGQGPEFLTYFNYEAQQDKSGLPNDRFSAERPEGSISTLTIQRTEQRDSAMYRCASSPGQGRGGTEAFFGQGTRLTVV.

This clone was detected once. V usage is TRBV2 and J usage is TRBJ1-2, with D perhaps matching TRBD1 (5 bases). CDR3 size: 17 residues. Germline V lookup: CDR1 SNHLY, CDR2 FYNNEI. Between the trimmed V and J ends, which lost 2 bases and 1 base, there was a span of 17 bases. CDR3: CASSELTDIFRNYGYTF. CDR3 coding DNA: TGTGCCAGCAGTGAATTGACAGACATATTCCGTAACTATGGCTACACCTTC. Looking up the rest from reference TRBV2 and TRBJ1-2 gives the full variable domain: EPEVTQTPSHQVTQMGQEVILRCVPISNHLYFYWYRQILGQKVEFLVSFYNNEISEKSEIFDDQFSVERPDGSNFTLKIRSTKLEDSAMYFCASSELTDIFRNYGYTFGSGTRLTVV.

The CDR3 sequence is CASSQASRETQYF. The DNA for the CDR3 is TGTGCCAGCAGTCAAGCATCCCGGGAGACCCAGTACTTC. The chain couples TRBV6-2 or TRBV6-3 to TRBJ2-5; D is undetermined. The CDR3 has 13 residues. From germline, CDR1 is MNHEY and CDR2 SVGEGT. Deletions cut 5 bases from V and 5 bases from J, with 12 bases between.

This clone was recorded a few times. The chain employs TRBV12-5 and TRBJ2-5; 9 positions match TRBD1. The J segment lost 0 bases and the V segment lost 7 bases, leaving 6 bases of the junction unmatched. The germline V gene encodes CDR1 LGHNT and CDR2 FRNRAP. This CDR3 is built from 15 residues. The CDR3 here is CASAGGTGHQETQYF. DNA of the CDR3: TGTGCTAGTGCTGGGGGGACAGGGCACCAAGAGACCCAGTACTTC.

This clone was seen a few times. The V and J genes are TRBV19 and TRBJ2-2; possible D gene TRBD2, 6 bases. V lost 7 bases, J lost 3 bases, and 12 bases lay in between. CDR1 and CDR2 (germline): LNHDA, SQIVND (reference sequence). CDR3 size: 14 residues. The CDR3 coding sequence is TGTGCCAGTATGCTGGGGAGGTACACCGGGGAGCTGTTTTTT. This encodes CASMLGRYTGELFF.

The chain recombines TRBV18 with TRBJ1-5; TRBD1 matches 8 bases. This CDR3 spans 16 amino acids. Losses at the gene ends were 6 bases for V and 0 bases for J; bases not matched to a gene: 7. CDR1 is KGHSH and CDR2 is LQKENI in the germline V gene. The CDR3 loop reads CASSPGQANSNQPQHF. Written as DNA, the CDR3 is TGTGCCAGCTCCCCGGGACAGGCTAATAGCAATCAGCCCCAGCATTTT.

This clone occurred a few times. The rearrangement uses TRBV5-1 and TRBJ1-3; TRBD1 agrees at 9 bases. The CDR3 loop spans 14 amino acids. Germline CDR1 SGHRS, CDR2 YFSETQ. The ends lost 4 bases at V and 8 bases at J; junction bases unmatched: 7. The CDR3 sequence is CASSTGTGRDTIYF. CDR3 DNA sequence: TGCGCCAGCAGCACCGGGACAGGGAGGGACACCATATATTTT. The complete variable domain, with remaining parts taken from reference TRBV5-1 and TRBJ1-3, reads KAGVTQTPRYLIKTRGQQVTLSCSPISGHRSVSWYQQTPGQGLQFLFEYFSETQRNKGNFPGRFSGRQFSNSRSEMNVSTLELGDSALYLCASSTGTGRDTIYFGEGSWLTVV.

The V and J genes are TRBV18 and TRBJ1-2; TRBD1 matches at 7 bases. Germline CDR1 reads KGHSH; CDR2 reads LQKENI. V was clipped by 0 bases and J by 2 bases; unmatched bases: 3. CDR3 length equals 15 residues. CDR3 DNA: TGTGCCAGCTCACCACCGGGGACAGTAAACTATGGCTACACCTTC. This gives the protein CASSPPGTVNYGYTF.

The chain links TRBV4-1 to TRBJ1-2, with 7 bases aligning to TRBD1. This CDR3 comprises 15 residues. Per the germline V gene, CDR1 is MGHRA and CDR2 is YSYEKL. The junction had 6 bases not matched to a gene; V was cut back by 4 bases and J by 1 base. The CDR3 loop is CASSPGTDVNYGYTF. The CDR3 bases are TGCGCCAGCAGCCCAGGGACAGATGTTAACTATGGCTACACCTTC.